This T cell receptor (beta chain) was identified during a study of cytomegalovirus exposure and HLA in healthy donors. Regarding the study as a whole: In an earlier analysis, about 87% or about 30%: the productive usage of most TCR beta V segments.

With 60 Vbeta and 13 Jbeta primers, the PCR was carried out. The data were produced by immunoSEQ multiplex PCR, yet TCRdb's version contains in-frame clones alone and is incomplete. Of more than 100,000 clones listed, around 80% were seen once; the top ten hold over 0.2%. Germline V gene data show CDR1 as SGHKS and CDR2 as YYEKEE (reference sequence). CDR3 length: 13 residues. Trimming shortened V by 2 bases and J by 3 bases, and 9 bases separated the two germline ends. A remark on this clone: The target antigen is unknown.

The donors (healthy individuals) were bone marrow donors. The sample taken for sequencing was PBMCs. The chain couples TRBV5-5 to TRBJ2-7, with D possibly TRBD1 on 6 matching bases. The TCR sequence derives from a man between 45 and 60 years old in good health and CMV-seronegative. The CDR3 loop reads CASSFPGDYEQYF. The CDR3 DNA sequence: TGTGCCAGCAGCTTTCCAGGGGACTACGAGCAGTACTTC. Complete variable domain (other parts from reference TRBV5-5 and TRBJ2-7): DAGVTQSPTHLIKTRGQQVTLRCSPISGHKSVSWYQQVLGQGPQFIFQYYEKEERGRGNFPDRFSARQFPNYSSELNVNALLLGDSALYLCASSFPGDYEQYFGPGTRLTVT.